This passage covers 9 T cell receptor beta chains from one sample sequenced in a study of cytomegalovirus exposure and HLA in healthy donors. A multiplex PCR was run with 60 Vbeta primers and 13 Jbeta primers. Assay used: immunoSEQ multiplex PCR; TCRdb lists only in-frame clones, some missing. In the table there are 130,000 to 150,000 clones, 60% to 85% of which are singletons. Sequencing was performed on PBMCs. The origin of the receptors is a man aged 18-30 years in good health and CMV-seronegative.

The CDR3 DNA is TGTGCCAGCTCCCCTAGGAGCACCGGGGAGCTGTTTTTT. It is translated as CASSPRSTGELFF. V is TRBV18 and J is TRBJ2-2; D ambiguous. Between the trimmed V and J ends, which lost 6 bases and 4 bases, there was a span of 9 bases. The CDR3 contains 13 residues. Germline CDR1 KGHSH, CDR2 LQKENI.

The genes are TRBV10-3 and TRBJ2-7; 7 nucleotides align to TRBD2. The CDR3 spans 14 residues. Trimming at V came to 5 bases and at J to 7 bases, leaving 11 bases not matched to a gene. Germline loops: CDR1 ENHRY, CDR2 SYGVKD. CDR3 nucleotides: TGTGCCATCAGTCAGCAAGAGGGCGGGGGAGAGCAGTACTTC. Translating it yields CAISQQEGGGEQYF.

This clone was seen only a few times. The chain recombines TRBV6-6 with TRBJ1-1; no firm D call. Trimming cost V 0 bases and J 8 bases, with 7 bases left between them. CDR3 length equals 12 residues. Looked up from germline, CDR1 is MNHNY and CDR2 is SVGAGI (reference sequence). The CDR3 coding sequence is TGTGCCAGCAGTTACTCGAGCGTGGAAGCTTTCTTT. Protein sequence: CASSYSSVEAFF.

The chain employs TRBV9 and TRBJ2-5, with 12 bases lining up with TRBD2. The CDR3 covers 16 residues. V was clipped by 3 bases and J by 1 base; unmatched bases: 4. Looked up from germline, CDR1 is SGDLS and CDR2 is YYNGEE. The CDR3 reads CASSGRLAGVQETQYF. The CDR3 DNA reads as TGTGCCAGCAGCGGTCGACTAGCGGGGGTCCAAGAGACCCAGTACTTC.

This chain joins TRBV5-4 and TRBJ2-5; 12 positions agree with TRBD2. The CDR3 sequence is 16 residues long. Germline V lookup: CDR1 SGHNT, CDR2 YYREEE (reference sequence). Trimming at V came to 4 bases and at J to 5 bases, leaving 9 bases not matched to a gene. CDR3 protein: CASSRTSGGRGETQYF. The CDR3 DNA sequence: TGTGCCAGCAGCAGAACTAGCGGGGGGCGCGGGGAGACCCAGTACTTC.

This clone came up once. The chain joins TRBV5-8 to TRBJ2-5; 8 bases fit TRBD1. CDR3 length: 16 amino acids. Per germline, CDR1 SGHTS and CDR2 YDEGEE. J was trimmed by 4 bases and V by 0 bases; bases with no gene match: 8. The CDR3 nucleotides read TGTGCCAGCAGCTTGGCCAGGGGACAGGTATCAGAGACCCAGTACTTC. It translates to CASSLARGQVSETQYF. The full variable domain, in which reference TRBV5-8 and TRBJ2-5 provide the parts outside the CDR3, is EAGVTQSPTHLIKTRGQQATLRCSPISGHTSVYWYQQALGLGLQFLLWYDEGEERNRGNFPPRFSGRQFPNYSSELNVNALELEDSALYLCASSLARGQVSETQYFGPGTRLLVL.

V gene TRBV29-1 combines with J gene TRBJ1-1, with 7 bases aligning to TRBD1. This CDR3 comprises 11 residues. CDR1 SQVTM and CDR2 ANQGSEA come from the germline V gene. V lost 7 bases, J lost 1 base, and 0 bases stayed unmatched. DNA of the CDR3: TGCAGCGGGGACAGGAACACTGAAGCTTTCTTT. It specifies CSGDRNTEAFF.

Comments on this clone: Other DNA sequences of this sample code for an identical CDR3. The V call is TRBV6-5, the J call TRBJ2-3; TRBD1 matches at 7 bases. This CDR3 has 14 residues. CDR1 is MNHEY and CDR2 is SVGAGI in the germline V gene. With V trimmed by 7 bases and J by 2 bases, 6 bases remained unmatched. The CDR3 bases are TGTGCCAGCAAGCGACAGGGTTACACAGATACGCAGTATTTT. It specifies CASKRQGYTDTQYF.

This clone was seen a single time. J is TRBJ2-7 and V is TRBV5-1; TRBD2 might be the D (5 bases). The CDR3 is 14 residues long. The germline V gene encodes CDR1 SGHRS and CDR2 YFSETQ. Trimming took off 0 bases at V and 7 bases at J, with 14 bases between the two ends. The CDR3 sequence: CASSLGPPGWEQYF. The CDR3 nucleotides read TGCGCCAGCAGCTTGGGGCCCCCGGGGTGGGAGCAGTACTTC. The whole variable domain, filled in from reference TRBV5-1 and TRBJ2-7, reads KAGVTQTPRYLIKTRGQQVTLSCSPISGHRSVSWYQQTPGQGLQFLFEYFSETQRNKGNFPGRFSGRQFSNSRSEMNVSTLELGDSALYLCASSLGPPGWEQYFGPGTRLTVT.